The 15 T cell receptor beta chains listed next were all sequenced from one sample in a study of CD8+ T cells in alopecia areata. Treatment in this sample: oral pan-JAK inhibitor, 5-10 mg twice daily. Reverse transcription of extracted RNA yielded cDNA, which provided the sequencing template. Libraries were prepared by immunoSEQ multiplex PCR; TCRdb keeps only in-frame clonotypes and omits some of them. The data show fewer than 200,000 clones, 58% seen once. The sequencing here drew on CD8+ T cells sorted from blood, taken at week 24, from a patient treated with tofacitinib. The receptor set was obtained from a human donor with alopecia areata.

This CDR3 reads CASSSGGRPYEQYF. CDR3 nucleotide sequence: TGTGCCAGCAGCTCTGGGGGCAGACCCTACGAGCAGTACTTC. This chain links TRBV13 with TRBJ2-7; D is perhaps TRBD1 (6 bases). The CDR3 has 14 residues. Germline V gene lookup returns CDR1 PRHDT and CDR2 FYEKMQ (reference sequence). V lost 4 bases and J 2 bases, leaving 12 bases between the germline ends. Full variable domain (missing parts from reference TRBV13 and TRBJ2-7): AAGVIQSPRHLIKEKRETATLKCYPIPRHDTVYWYQQGPGQDPQFLISFYEKMQSDKGSIPDRFSAQQFSDYHSELNMSSLELGDSALYFCASSSGGRPYEQYFGPGTRLTVT.

The rearrangement joins TRBV7-8 to TRBJ2-1, with 8 bases fitting TRBD2. This CDR3 contains 13 residues. Germline V CDR1 and CDR2: SGHVS, FQNEAQ. J was trimmed by 6 bases and V by 8 bases; bases with no gene match: 6. In nucleotides, the CDR3 is TGTGCCAGCCTAGCGGGTTACCCCAATGAGCAGTTCTTC. Translated, it gives CASLAGYPNEQFF. The variable domain in full, completed from reference TRBV7-8 and TRBJ2-1, reads GAGVSQSPRYKVAKRGQDVALRCDPISGHVSLFWYQQALGQGPEFLTYFQNEAQLDKSGLPSDRFFAERPEGSVSTLKIQRTQQEDSAVYLCASLAGYPNEQFFGPGTRLTVL.

The table lists this clone with a count of one. The chain couples TRBV6-1 to TRBJ2-7, with TRBD1 matching 7 bases. Per the germline V gene, CDR1 is MNHNS and CDR2 is SASEGT. CDR3 length: 14 amino acids. J lost 3 bases, V lost 6 bases, and 8 bases had no gene match. The CDR3 loop reads CASSAGTVVYEQYF. CDR3 in DNA: TGTGCCAGCAGCGCCGGGACAGTAGTCTACGAGCAGTACTTC.

The chain uses TRBV4-1 and TRBJ2-7; D might be TRBD1 or TRBD2, each matching 5 bases. The CDR3 totals 15 residues. V dropped 0 bases and J dropped 7 bases, with 16 bases sitting between them. Germline CDR1 is MGHRA and CDR2 is YSYEKL. CDR3 residues: CASSQEPGTGREQYF. DNA of the CDR3: TGCGCCAGCAGCCAAGAACCCGGGACGGGTAGAGAGCAGTACTTC.

The chain employs TRBV25-1 and TRBJ2-2; D not resolved. V lost 5 bases and J 6 bases, leaving 4 bases between the germline ends. This CDR3 is built from 11 residues. Germline-derived CDR1 and CDR2 are MGHDK and SYGVNS. In DNA form, the CDR3 reads TGTGCCAGCAGTATACCCGGGGAGCTGTTTTTT. It translates to CASSIPGELFF.

V is TRBV7-6 and J is TRBJ2-5; D call uncertain. CDR3 size: 15 residues. Germline V gene data show CDR1 as SGHVS and CDR2 as FNYEAQ. V gave up 7 bases and J gave up 0 bases, with 15 bases separating them. DNA of the CDR3: TGTGCCAGCAAGGTCCAAGGGTGGGACCAAGAGACCCAGTACTTC. Translated, it gives CASKVQGWDQETQYF.

J is TRBJ2-2 and V is TRBV19; the match to TRBD2 covers 7 bases. The CDR3 sequence is 17 residues long. V lost 5 bases to trimming and J lost 4 bases; unmatched junction nucleotides: 13. Germline-derived CDR1 and CDR2 are LNHDA and SQIVND (reference sequence). The CDR3 loop is CASSPHRSRGITGELFF. CDR3 DNA sequence: TGTGCCAGTAGTCCCCACCGGTCGCGGGGGATCACCGGGGAGCTGTTTTTT.

This clone was observed a handful of times. The chain combines TRBV18 with TRBJ1-5; 7 bases are a match to TRBD1. The CDR3 contains 14 residues. Germline V gives CDR1 KGHSH, CDR2 LQKENI. V trimming: 6 bases; J trimming: 3 bases; junction bases outside the gene matches: 5. Here the CDR3 DNA reads TGTGCCAGCTCTCAGGGGGATACCAATCAGCCCCAGCATTTT. Translation: CASSQGDTNQPQHF.

This rearrangement joins TRBV30 to TRBJ2-5; weak D call: TRBD1 (6 bases). The CDR3 runs to 16 residues. V shed 1 base and J shed 1 base, with 16 bases lying between them. Germline V gene sequence: CDR1 GTSNPN, CDR2 SVGIG (reference sequence). The CDR3 DNA reads as TGTGCCTGGAGTGGTCTTCCGGGACACCGCCAAGAGACCCAGTACTTC. This translates into CAWSGLPGHRQETQYF.

This chain connects TRBV5-1 to TRBJ1-6, with unresolved D. The CDR3 extends over 13 amino acids. V lost 4 bases and J 7 bases, leaving 9 bases between the germline ends. Germline values: CDR1 SGHRS, CDR2 YFSETQ. CDR3 coding DNA: TGCGCCAGCAGCCTGGAAACCAATTCACCCCTCCACTTT. Translating it yields CASSLETNSPLHF.

As DNA, the CDR3 is TGTGCCAGCAGCCAGACTCCGGGACTACGGATTGAGAACACTGAAGCTTTCTTT. Translating gives CASSQTPGLRIENTEAFF. This chain joins TRBV27 and TRBJ1-1, with a weak D call TRBD1 (5 bases). V lost 6 bases and J lost 1, with 24 bases in between. Germline V gene lookup returns CDR1 MNHEY and CDR2 SMNVEV (reference sequence). The CDR3 extends over 18 amino acids.

This chain joins TRBV29-1 and TRBJ2-7; D remains ambiguous. Trimming left V 8 bases short and J 6 bases short, with 14 bases between. The CDR3 is made up of 11 amino acids. Germline CDR1 SQVTM, CDR2 ANQGSEA. The CDR3: CSFMTGREQYF. The CDR3 DNA reads TGCAGCTTTATGACCGGTCGCGAGCAGTACTTC.

The chain combines TRBV7-8 with TRBJ2-5; 7 bases are a match to TRBD1. Trimming removed 4 bases from V and 1 base from J; junction bases left unmatched: 6. Per germline, CDR1 SGHVS and CDR2 FQNEAQ. This CDR3 spans 15 amino acids. The CDR3 nucleotides read TGTGCCAGCAGCTCACCCAGGGACAGCCAAGAGACCCAGTACTTC. It codes for CASSSPRDSQETQYF.

This chain links TRBV5-6 with TRBJ2-5, with TRBD2 matching over 9 bases. With 5 bases clipped from V and 5 bases from J, the junction kept 10 bases outside the gene matches. Looked up from germline, CDR1 is SGHDT and CDR2 is YYEEEE. This CDR3 spans 15 amino acids. The chain's CDR3 is CASSHSGGPRETQYF. DNA for the CDR3: TGTGCCAGCAGTCATAGCGGGGGCCCCAGGGAGACCCAGTACTTC.

This clone was counted between two and nine times. The rearrangement joins TRBV7-8 to TRBJ2-3, with 10 bases lining up with TRBD2. CDR1 and CDR2 (germline): SGHVS, FQNEAQ. Trimming removed 3 bases from V and 5 bases from J; junction bases left unmatched: 5. This CDR3 region has 15 residues. CDR3 in amino acids: CASSLPSGGGDTQYF. Written as DNA, the CDR3 is TGTGCCAGCAGCTTGCCTAGCGGGGGTGGAGATACGCAGTATTTT.